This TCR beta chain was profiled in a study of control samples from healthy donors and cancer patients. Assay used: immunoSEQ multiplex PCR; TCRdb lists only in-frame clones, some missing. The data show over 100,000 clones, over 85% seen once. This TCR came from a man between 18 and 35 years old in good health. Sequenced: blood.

Here the CDR3 reads CASSRRDTLQETQYF. CDR3 in DNA: TGTGCCAGCAGTCGTCGGGACACCCTACAAGAGACCCAGTACTTC. V is TRBV7-9 and J is TRBJ2-5, with TRBD1 as a possible D gene (6 bases). The ends were cut back, 6 bases at V and 2 bases at J, with 16 bases in the middle. The CDR3 has 15 amino acids. Germline lookup yields CDR1 SEHNR and CDR2 FQNEAQ (reference sequence).